A few counts support the clone carrying this TCR beta chain. As yet, its antigen is unknown. CDR3 size: 12 residues. V was pared by 6 bases and J by 4 bases, with 12 bases between. Per germline, CDR1 DFQATT and CDR2 SNEGSKA (reference sequence). These data are taken from a study of CD8 T cells in ankylosing spondylitis. Study-level findings and limits: Some of these motif variants have turned up before, in reports on reactive arthritis synovial fluid and blood. Roughly eight highly homologous variants made up a TCR beta motif that seemed to typify ankylosing spondylitis blood. Reported data indicate significant enrichment of disease-linked clones within matched ankylosing spondylitis synovial fluid. Within peripheral blood, clones linked to disease were CD8+ and relatively rare.

TCRdb reprocessed the 5' RACE reads with MiXCR, giving one entry per CDR3 protein. The table has about 39,000 distinct CDR3 sequences, under 13% seen once. The rearrangement uses TRBV20-1 and TRBJ1-1; weak D call: TRBD1 (5 bases). The sequenced sample was blood, either unsorted or a sorted T cell fraction (not recorded which). This receptor was obtained from a male donor with ankylosing spondylitis or in good health (not recorded which). CDR3 sequence reads: CSAPRVGTEAFF. The CDR3 DNA sequence: TGCAGTGCACCCAGGGTGGGCACTGAAGCTTTCTTT.